The TCR beta chain under discussion was sequenced for a study of cytomegalovirus exposure and HLA in healthy donors. Study background: Of the donors genotyped, several hundred in all, 75% to 85% fell in the Caucasian-associated ancestry cluster. The study, taken as a whole, reports: Certain indistinguishable V segments, among them TRBV6-2 and TRBV6-3, were excluded. According to reports, the classifier identified cytomegalovirus status with high specificity and sensitivity.

A word on this clone: The antigen remains unidentified.

PCR employed 60 Vbeta and 13 Jbeta primers. Clones were read by immunoSEQ multiplex PCR, and TCRdb kept only the in-frame ones, dropping some. Found here are 200,000 to 250,000 clones, roughly 80% of them singletons; the top ten hold about 3.1%. The CDR3 contains 15 residues. Trimming cost V 5 bases and J 3 bases, with 14 bases left between them. Germline loops: CDR1 SGHVS, CDR2 FNYEAQ. The J gene is TRBJ2-1, the V gene TRBV7-6, with TRBD2 as a possible D gene (5 bases). The sample comprised PBMCs. The clonotype originates from a man aged 25-45 years in good health and CMV-seronegative. The CDR3 loop reads CASSPNGEGYNEQFF. In DNA form, the CDR3 reads TGTGCCAGCAGCCCCAACGGGGAAGGCTACAATGAGCAGTTCTTC.